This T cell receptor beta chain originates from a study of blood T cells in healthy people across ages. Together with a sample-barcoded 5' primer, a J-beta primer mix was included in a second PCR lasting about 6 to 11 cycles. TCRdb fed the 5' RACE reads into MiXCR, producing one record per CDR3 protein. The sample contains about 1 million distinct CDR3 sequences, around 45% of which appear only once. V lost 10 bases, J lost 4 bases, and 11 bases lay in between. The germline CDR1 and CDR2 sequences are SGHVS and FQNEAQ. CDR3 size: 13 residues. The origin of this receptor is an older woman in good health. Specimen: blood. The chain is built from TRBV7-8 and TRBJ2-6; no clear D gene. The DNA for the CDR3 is TGTGCCATCTTAGACGCCGGGGCCAACGTCCTGACTTTC. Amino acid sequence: CAILDAGANVLTF. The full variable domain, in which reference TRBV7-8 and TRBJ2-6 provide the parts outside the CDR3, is GAGVSQSPRYKVAKRGQDVALRCDPISGHVSLFWYQQALGQGPEFLTYFQNEAQLDKSGLPSDRFFAERPEGSVSTLKIQRTQQEDSAVYLCAILDAGANVLTFGAGSRLTVL.